This T cell receptor (beta chain) was sequenced during a study of blood T cell repertoires in COVID-19. In the study overall: Acute and convalescent COVID-19 samples came from the United States, Italy and Spain. T cells, B-cell-depleted T cells, or PBMCs provided the cDNA or gDNA that served as material.

Per the original data handling: Amplified reference gene primers provided the basis for estimating nucleated cell counts. Only in-frame clones appear in the TCRdb table, and some are missing; sequencing was by immunoSEQ multiplex PCR. Clonal size and the V and J genes are those of that table, whereas D and trimming came from the DNA. This table has around 220,000 clones, around 87% appearing once. A few counts support this clone. Patients in Seattle were enrolled during active infection, then followed longitudinally. Looked up from germline, CDR1 is SGHDT and CDR2 is YYEEEE. The CDR3 is made up of 16 amino acids. J lost 4 bases, V lost 4 bases, and 11 bases had no gene match.

Sequenced: peripheral blood. V usage is TRBV5-6 and J usage is TRBJ1-1; 9 bases agree with TRBD1. This receptor was identified in a woman between 50 and 59 years old with COVID-19, enrolled during active disease. The CDR3 DNA reads TGTGCCAGCAGCCCCTTCCACAGGGGGCAGGGCACTGAAGCTTTCTTT. Translation gives CASSPFHRGQGTEAFF.